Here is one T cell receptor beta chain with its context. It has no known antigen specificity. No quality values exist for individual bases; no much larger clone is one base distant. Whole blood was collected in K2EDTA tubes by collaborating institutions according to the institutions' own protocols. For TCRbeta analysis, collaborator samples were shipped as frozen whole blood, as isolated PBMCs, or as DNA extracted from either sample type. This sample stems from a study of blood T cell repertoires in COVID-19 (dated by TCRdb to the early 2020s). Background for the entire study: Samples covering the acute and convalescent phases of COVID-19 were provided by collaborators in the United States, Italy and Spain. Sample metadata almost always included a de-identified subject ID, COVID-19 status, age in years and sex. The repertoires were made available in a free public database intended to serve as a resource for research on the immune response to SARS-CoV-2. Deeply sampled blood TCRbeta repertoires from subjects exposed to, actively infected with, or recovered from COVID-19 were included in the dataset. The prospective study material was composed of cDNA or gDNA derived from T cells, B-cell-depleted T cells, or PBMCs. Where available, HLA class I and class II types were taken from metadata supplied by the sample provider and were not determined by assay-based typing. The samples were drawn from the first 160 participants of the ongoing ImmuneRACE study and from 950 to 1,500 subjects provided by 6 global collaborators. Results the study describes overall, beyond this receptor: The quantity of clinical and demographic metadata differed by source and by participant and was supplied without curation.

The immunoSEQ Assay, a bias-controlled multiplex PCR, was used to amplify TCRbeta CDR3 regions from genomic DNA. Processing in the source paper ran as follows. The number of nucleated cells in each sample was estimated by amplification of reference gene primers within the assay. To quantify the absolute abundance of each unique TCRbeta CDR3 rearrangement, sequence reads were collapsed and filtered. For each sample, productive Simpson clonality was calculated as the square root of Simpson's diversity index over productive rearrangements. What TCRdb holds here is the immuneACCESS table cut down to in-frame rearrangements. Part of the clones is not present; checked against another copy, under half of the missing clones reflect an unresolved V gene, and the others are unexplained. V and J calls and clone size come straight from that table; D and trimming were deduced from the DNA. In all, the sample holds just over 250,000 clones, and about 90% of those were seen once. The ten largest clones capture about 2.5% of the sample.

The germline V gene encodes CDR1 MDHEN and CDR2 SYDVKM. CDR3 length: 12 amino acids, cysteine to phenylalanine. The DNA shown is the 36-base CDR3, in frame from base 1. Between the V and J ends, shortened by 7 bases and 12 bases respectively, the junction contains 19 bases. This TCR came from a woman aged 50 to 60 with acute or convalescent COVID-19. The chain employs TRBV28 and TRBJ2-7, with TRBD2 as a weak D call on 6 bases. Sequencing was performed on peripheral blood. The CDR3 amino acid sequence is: CASTDGGGKGYF. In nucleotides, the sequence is TGTGCCAGCACCGATGGGGGAGGTAAGGGGTACTTC.